Included here is one TCR beta chain sequence, with context. TCRdb keeps only in-frame clones here, not all; method: immunoSEQ multiplex PCR. The sample has some 9,700 clones, over 70% seen once; the top ten hold 8.8%. This sample was included in a study of early stage breast cancer tumors. Sequenced material: normal breast tissue next to the tumor. The origin of this receptor is a person aged 40-50 years with breast cancer.

The CDR3 here is CASSFWQGNGYTF. DNA of the CDR3: TGTGCCAGCAGCTTCTGGCAGGGGAATGGCTACACCTTC. The chain has TRBV7-9 and TRBJ1-2; tentatively, D is TRBD1 (6 bases). With 3 bases removed from V and 6 bases from J, the gap between germline ends came to 11 bases. The CDR3 runs to 13 residues. Germline CDR1 is SEHNR and CDR2 is FQNEAQ (reference sequence).